One and the same sample provided the 14 T cell receptor beta chains below, sequenced in a study of blood T cells in healthy people across ages. Sample-barcoded 5' priming and a J-beta primer mix drove a second PCR of roughly 6 to 12 cycles. MiXCR, applied by TCRdb to the 5' RACE reads, yields one record per CDR3 protein. This repertoire shows fewer than 2,000,000 distinct CDR3 sequences, approximately 40% found once; its top ten account for 20% to 25%. Sequencing was carried out using blood. The receptor set was obtained from a human donor in good health.

This clonotype was seen a few times. V usage is TRBV12-3 or TRBV12-4 and J usage is TRBJ1-1; possibly TRBD1 for D (5 bases). This CDR3 has 15 residues. Trimming removed 5 bases from V and 0 bases from J, with 13 bases in between. CDR3 sequence: CASSPKGLLNTEAFF. Written as DNA, the CDR3 is TGTGCCAGCAGTCCCAAGGGACTGCTGAACACTGAAGCTTTCTTT.

This clonotype was counted only a few times. In DNA form, the CDR3 reads TGCGCCAGCGGTTTTGCAGGCTCCTACGAGCAGTACTTC. It encodes CASGFAGSYEQYF. The chain carries TRBV5-1 and TRBJ2-7; D gene unclear. The CDR3 loop spans 13 amino acids. Germline lookup yields CDR1 SGHRS and CDR2 YFSETQ. V lost 7 bases, J lost 0 bases, and 11 bases lay in between.

This clonotype was found a few times. The V gene is TRBV4-1, the J gene TRBJ2-1, with D perhaps matching TRBD1 or TRBD2 (5 bases each). V dropped 4 bases and J dropped 3 bases, with 13 bases sitting between them. The CDR3 totals 15 residues. Germline loops: CDR1 MGHRA, CDR2 YSYEKL. The CDR3 DNA reads as TGCGCCAGCAGCCGACCTGGGGGTGACTACAATGAGCAGTTCTTC. It yields the protein CASSRPGGDYNEQFF.

The chain couples TRBV4-3 to TRBJ1-1; no clear D. CDR3 length: 18 residues. Germline-derived CDR1 and CDR2 are LGHNA and YSLEER. V dropped 7 bases and J dropped 3 bases, with 27 bases sitting between them. For the CDR3, the DNA is TGCGCCAGCACCTCGCATACCGGCGGGAAAGGGAGGGACACTGAAGCTTTCTTT. It codes for CASTSHTGGKGRDTEAFF.

This clonotype appeared a few times. The rearrangement uses TRBV5-1 and TRBJ1-1; a possible D gene is TRBD1 (5 bases). CDR3 length: 14 amino acids. V was trimmed by 2 bases and J by 6 bases, leaving 14 bases between them. Germline-derived CDR1 and CDR2 are SGHRS and YFSETQ. CDR3 loop: CASSFGHLGPEAFF. The CDR3 DNA follows: TGCGCCAGCAGCTTTGGACATCTCGGACCTGAAGCTTTCTTT.

The chain uses TRBV12-3 or TRBV12-4 and TRBJ1-4, with D possibly being TRBD1 (6 bases). V was clipped by 4 bases and J by 6 bases, with 12 bases between them. The CDR3 spans 14 residues. CDR3 in amino acids: CASSSTGLHEKLFF. Here the CDR3 DNA reads TGTGCCAGCAGTTCGACAGGCCTTCATGAAAAACTGTTTTTT.

The CDR3 loop reads CASSTTGGAEKLFF. The CDR3 DNA reads as TGTGCCAGTAGTACCACAGGGGGCGCGGAAAAACTGTTTTTT. The rearrangement links TRBV19 to TRBJ1-4; 9 positions match TRBD1. Germline-derived CDR1 and CDR2 are LNHDA and SQIVND (reference sequence). This CDR3 is built from 14 residues. The J segment lost 8 bases and the V segment lost 4 bases, leaving 5 bases of the junction unmatched.

In this sample, this clonotype turned up a few times. V and J are TRBV27 and TRBJ1-4; the D is unclear. Trimming removed 5 bases at V and 0 bases at J, with 19 bases between. There are 18 residues in the CDR3. Germline CDR1 and CDR2: MNHEY and SMNVEV (reference sequence). The CDR3 DNA reads as TGTGCCAGCAGTCCACACGCCCTATACTTTACAACTAATGAAAAACTGTTTTTT. Its translation: CASSPHALYFTTNEKLFF.

V and J are TRBV29-1 and TRBJ2-7; TRBD1 is a possible D gene (6 bases). The V end lost 2 bases, the J end lost 5 bases, and 13 bases lay between the germline ends. Germline values: CDR1 SQVTM, CDR2 ANQGSEA. The CDR3 covers 13 residues. For the CDR3, the DNA is TGCAGCGTTGAAACAGGGATGGTCCACGAGCAGTACTTC. Protein: CSVETGMVHEQYF.

This clonotype has just a few counts. At one of its ends the junction is not consistent with the germline gene, which may arise from a read error. The chain is built from TRBV4-2 and TRBJ1-2; D remains ambiguous. This CDR3 spans 14 amino acids. The germline gives CDR1 LGHNA, CDR2 YNFKEQ. The CDR3 loop reads CASSQDGRSYGHTF. The CDR3 DNA reads TGTGCCAGCAGCCAAGATGGGCGGAGCTATGGCCACACCTTC.

This chain joins TRBV28 and TRBJ1-2; 7 bases agree with TRBD1. In germline, CDR1 is MDHEN, CDR2 SYDVKM. Trimming at V came to 4 bases and at J to 4 bases, leaving 9 bases not matched to a gene. This CDR3 has 15 residues. As DNA, the CDR3 is TGTGCCAGCAGTTCCACCGGGACAGTTCGCTATGGCTACACCTTC. Amino acid sequence: CASSSTGTVRYGYTF.

The chain has TRBV7-2 and TRBJ2-7, with TRBD2 identical over 12 bases. Germline V gene data show CDR1 as SGHTA and CDR2 as FQGNSA. This CDR3 region has 15 residues. V lost 4 bases to trimming and J lost 3 bases; unmatched junction nucleotides: 4. The CDR3 nucleotides read TGTGCCAGCAGCTCCCGGACTAGCGGGGTCTACGAGCAGTACTTC. Translating it yields CASSSRTSGVYEQYF.

Only a few counts were recorded for this clonotype. The chain carries TRBV18 and TRBJ2-3; the D is unclear. Germline values: CDR1 KGHSH, CDR2 LQKENI. Between the trimmed V and J ends, which lost 3 bases and 6 bases, there was a span of 13 bases. CDR3 length: 14 amino acids. The CDR3 bases are TGTGCCAGCTCACCGAGACGCCTGCCGGATACGCAGTATTTT. Protein sequence: CASSPRRLPDTQYF.

The genes are TRBV5-1 and TRBJ2-7; no definite D call. CDR1 SGHRS and CDR2 YFSETQ come from the germline V gene. Trimming took 0 bases from V and 5 from J, leaving 15 bases between them. The CDR3 extends over 15 amino acids. The CDR3 DNA is TGCGCCAGCAGCTTGGGGGTCAGGAGTAAGGACGAGCAGTACGTC. Its protein product is CASSLGVRSKDEQYV.